This TCR beta chain comes out of a study of blood T cells in healthy people across ages. Sample-barcoded 5' priming and a J-beta primer mix drove a second PCR of about 6 to 12 cycles. MiXCR, applied by TCRdb to the 5' RACE reads, yields one record per CDR3 protein. The sample holds 1.5 million or so distinct CDR3 sequences, about 40% seen once. The trim removed 1 base at V and 5 bases at J, leaving 2 bases unmatched. The CDR3 consists of 15 residues. Study-level points and caveats: Compared with aged donors, long-lived donors showed fewer expanded clones, suggesting selection.

Peripheral blood was drawn, ten milliliters per donor. Worth noting for this clonotype: The antigen is undetermined.

This sequence was found in a woman aged 18-29 years in good health. The material sequenced was blood. This chain links TRBV12-3 or TRBV12-4 with TRBJ2-3, with 11 bases that match TRBD2. CDR3 sequence: CASSLGLAGLDTQYF. The CDR3 DNA is TGTGCCAGCAGTTTAGGACTAGCGGGACTAGATACGCAGTATTTT.